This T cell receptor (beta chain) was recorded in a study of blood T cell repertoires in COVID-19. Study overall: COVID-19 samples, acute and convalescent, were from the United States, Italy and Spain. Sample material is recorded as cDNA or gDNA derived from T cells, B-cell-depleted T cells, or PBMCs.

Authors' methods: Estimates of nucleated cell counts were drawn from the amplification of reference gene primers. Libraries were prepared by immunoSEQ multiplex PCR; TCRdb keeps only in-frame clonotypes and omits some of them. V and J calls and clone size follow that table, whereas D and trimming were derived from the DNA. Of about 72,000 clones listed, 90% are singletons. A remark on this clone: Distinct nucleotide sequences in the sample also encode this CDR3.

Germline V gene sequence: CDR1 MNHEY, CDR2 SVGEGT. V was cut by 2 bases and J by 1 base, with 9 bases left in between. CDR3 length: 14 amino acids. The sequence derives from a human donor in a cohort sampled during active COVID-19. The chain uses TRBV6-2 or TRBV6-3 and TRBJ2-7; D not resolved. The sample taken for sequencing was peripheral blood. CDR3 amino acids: CASSYGRSSYEQYF. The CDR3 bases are TGTGCCAGCAGTTACGGGCGCAGTTCCTACGAGCAGTACTTC.